The next 8 T cell receptor beta chains were all read from a single sample in a study of tumor and adjacent non-tumor tissue in lung cancer. Three rounds of nested PCR, following a modified ARM-PCR protocol, produced the TCRbeta library. TCRdb re-derived calls from the multiplex PCR reads in MiXCR, one entry per CDR3 protein. The sample yields about 110,000 distinct CDR3 sequences, roughly 80% seen once. The template was RNA from unsorted bulk tissue. Specimen: lung tumor tissue. The receptors were gathered from an older woman with non-small cell lung cancer.

With regard to this clonotype: Germline and junction disagree at one end, which may indicate a read error. The V gene is TRBV11-3, the J gene TRBJ2-3; a possible D gene is TRBD1 (6 bases). Germline assignment: CDR1 SGHNT and CDR2 YENEEA. The CDR3 length is 12 residues. CDR3 residues: CASSSRTDMQYF. CDR3 in DNA: TGTGCCAGCAGCTCTAGGACAGATATGCAGTATTTT.

On this clonotype itself: A much bigger clone sits one base away, suggesting this may be a read error. The rearrangement links TRBV6-1 to TRBJ2-5; no definite D call. The CDR3 has 15 amino acids. The germline CDR1 and CDR2 sequences are MNHNS and SASEGT. With 4 bases removed from V and 2 bases from J, the gap between germline ends came to 14 bases. CDR3 region: CASSGSRRKQETQYF. CDR3 nucleotides: TGTGCCAGCAGTGGTAGTCGGCGGAAGCAAGAGACCCAGTACTTC.

To note about this clonotype: Possible read error: a much larger clone is one base away. The V and J genes are TRBV10-3 and TRBJ1-1; no clear D. In germline, CDR1 is ENHRY, CDR2 SYGVKD. The CDR3 has 13 amino acids. The CDR3 region is CTIKESVNTEAFF. Written as DNA, the CDR3 is TGTACCATCAAGGAGTCGGTGAACACTGAAGCTTTCTTT.

Only one count was recorded for this clonotype. Being one base from a much bigger clone, this may be a read error. The chain is built from TRBV12-3 or TRBV12-4 and TRBJ1-2; no clear D gene. The CDR3 is 13 amino acids. The CDR3 is CARSLGTNYGYTF. The CDR3 DNA follows: TGTGCCCGCAGTTTAGGCACTAACTATGGCTACACCTTC.

As to this clonotype: The final CDR3 position lacks the conserved phenylalanine or tryptophan, pointing to a likely read error. The CDR3 coding sequence is TGTGCCAGCAGTTTCCCCACTCGCAGGAACATTGAAGCTTTCTCT. It codes for CASSFPTRRNIEAFS. The chain carries TRBV28 and TRBJ1-1; D unresolved. CDR1 and CDR2 from the germline V gene are MDHEN and SYDVKM. The CDR3 sequence is 15 residues long.

Remarks on this clonotype: The CDR3 ends on some other residue instead of the conserved phenylalanine or tryptophan, so this is likely a read error. V gene TRBV6-5 combines with J gene TRBJ2-3, with no clear D. Germline CDR1 reads MNHEY; CDR2 reads SVGAGI. The CDR3 length is 13 residues. The CDR3: CANSYPDADTQYL. The CDR3 DNA follows: TGTGCCAACAGTTACCCCGACGCAGATACGCAGTATTTA.

This clonotype has just a few counts. At one end the junction does not follow the germline gene, possibly because of a read error. The chain recombines TRBV11-2 with TRBJ1-5, with 10 positions matching TRBD1. From germline, CDR1 is SGHAT and CDR2 FQNNGV. The CDR3 consists of 13 residues. CDR3 bases: TGTGTCAGCTCCCGGGACAGGGGTCAACTCCAGCATTTT. Translated: CVSSRDRGQLQHF.

With regard to this clonotype: Mismatch with germline at one junction end may stem from a read error. This chain joins TRBV11-2 and TRBJ1-1; D is possibly TRBD1 (6 bases). The CDR3 consists of 14 residues. CDR1 is SGHAT and CDR2 is FQNNGV in the germline V gene. In nucleotides, the CDR3 is TGTGCCAGCGGCTTAAATACAGGGAACACTGAAGCTCGCTTT. Translating gives CASGLNTGNTEARF.